This T cell receptor beta chain was found in a study of radiotherapy plus CTLA-4 blockade in lung cancer. Clones were read by immunoSEQ multiplex PCR, and TCRdb kept only the in-frame ones, dropping some. Of approximately 47,000 clones listed, around 86% are singletons. This CDR3 region has 16 residues. The germline V gene has CDR1 LNHNV and CDR2 YYDKDF (reference sequence). The V gene lost 0 bases and the J gene lost 1 base, with 7 bases spanning the gap. The chain links TRBV15 to TRBJ2-6; D gene ambiguous. This receptor was obtained from a human donor with non-small cell lung cancer who had stable disease on radiotherapy plus ipilimumab. Specimen: peripheral blood, collected from a patient treated with radiotherapy plus ipilimumab. CDR3 DNA sequence: TGTGCCACCAGCAGAGATTCCGTGTCTGGGGCCAACGTCCTGACTTTC. Translation gives CATSRDSVSGANVLTF.